This entry lists 26 T cell receptor beta chains sequenced from one sample in a study of breast tumors, draining lymph nodes, adjacent tissues. TCRdb passed the multiplex PCR reads through MiXCR, listing each CDR3 protein once. The sample shows tens of thousands of distinct CDR3 sequences, approximately 19% of them seen only once. The lymph nodes were axillary draining lymph nodes from breast cancer patients. The sample taken for sequencing was axillary lymph node tissue. The receptor source for this set is a female donor with breast cancer. Some clones in this sample may be carry-over from other donors' samples.

This clonotype was observed at least ten times. The chain employs TRBV5-5 and TRBJ2-5, with 9 bases that match TRBD1. J lost 1 base, V lost 4 bases, and 5 bases had no gene match. Looked up from germline, CDR1 is SGHKS and CDR2 is YYEKEE (reference sequence). The CDR3 is 15 amino acids. CDR3: CASSMTGGTQETQYF. The CDR3 nucleotides are TGTGCCAGCAGCATGACAGGGGGGACCCAAGAGACCCAGTACTTC.

On this clonotype itself: A much bigger clone sits one base away, suggesting this may be a read error. The chain carries TRBV11-3 and TRBJ2-7; either TRBD1 or TRBD2 may fit D (6 bases each). V dropped 7 bases and J dropped 6 bases, with 16 bases sitting between them. Germline V gives CDR1 SGHNT, CDR2 YENEEA. The length of the CDR3 is 13 residues. In DNA, the CDR3 is TGTGCCAGCAACGCACATGGGGGGCTCGAGCAGTACTTC. It codes for CASNAHGGLEQYF. The complete variable domain, with remaining parts taken from reference TRBV11-3 and TRBJ2-7, reads EAGVVQSPRYKIIEKKQPVAFWCNPISGHNTLYWYLQNLGQGPELLIRYENEEAVDDSQLPKDRFSAERLKGVDSTLKIQPAELGDSAVYLCASNAHGGLEQYFGPGTRLTVT.

This clonotype has a count of ten or more. The chain uses TRBV14 and TRBJ2-5; possibly TRBD1 for D (6 bases). CDR3 length: 15 amino acids. Germline V gene lookup returns CDR1 SGHDN and CDR2 FVKESK. Trimming stripped 1 base from V and 5 bases from J, with 14 bases between. CDR3 nucleotides: TGTGCCAGCAGCCAAGGAGACAGGCGGTTGGAGACCCAGTACTTC. Translated, it gives CASSQGDRRLETQYF.

This clonotype was seen at least ten times. The J gene is TRBJ2-1, the V gene TRBV7-8, with TRBD1 matching over 11 bases. The CDR3 is 15 residues long. Germline V gene lookup returns CDR1 SGHVS and CDR2 FQNEAQ. V was clipped by 6 bases and J by 1 base; unmatched bases: 2. The CDR3 DNA is TGTGCCAGCAGGGGGGACAGGGGGTCCTACAATGAGCAGTTCTTC. It is translated as CASRGDRGSYNEQFF. Based on the CDR3 plus reference TRBV7-8 and TRBJ2-1, the full variable domain is GAGVSQSPRYKVAKRGQDVALRCDPISGHVSLFWYQQALGQGPEFLTYFQNEAQLDKSGLPSDRFFAERPEGSVSTLKIQRTQQEDSAVYLCASRGDRGSYNEQFFGPGTRLTVL.

This clonotype was observed many times. The V gene is TRBV15, the J gene TRBJ2-1; 8 bases align to TRBD2. CDR1 is LNHNV, CDR2 YYDKDF, per germline (reference sequence). The V and J ends lost 2 bases and 7 bases, in that order; junction bases with no gene match: 10. This CDR3 has 16 amino acids. In nucleotides, the CDR3 is TGTGCCACCAGCAGACCGGCTAGCGGGTATCCGAATGAGCAGTTCTTC. Encoded protein: CATSRPASGYPNEQFF.

This clonotype showed up just a few times. The chain employs TRBV9 and TRBJ1-2, with 7 bases identical to TRBD1. Trimming removed 3 bases from V and 8 bases from J; junction bases left unmatched: 7. The germline CDR1 and CDR2 sequences are SGDLS and YYNGEE. This CDR3 has 13 amino acids. The CDR3 loop is CASSEHHRGGYTF. The DNA for the CDR3 is TGTGCCAGCAGCGAACACCACAGGGGAGGCTACACCTTC.

This clonotype occurred many times. The DNA of the CDR3 is TGTGCCAGTAGTATATGGCAGGGGGCTACAGATACGCAGTATTTT. Translated, it gives CASSIWQGATDTQYF. The chain uses TRBV19 and TRBJ2-3, with 8 bases fitting TRBD1. The CDR3 is 15 amino acids. The germline gives CDR1 LNHDA, CDR2 SQIVND (reference sequence). Germline trimming cut 2 bases from V and 3 bases from J; bases unmatched to any gene: 4.

The genes are TRBV12-3 or TRBV12-4 and TRBJ2-7; 8 positions match TRBD2. V trimming: 3 bases; J trimming: 8 bases; junction bases outside the gene matches: 21. CDR3 length: 18 amino acids. For the CDR3, the DNA is TGTGCCAGCAGTTTTCTTAGCAGGGGAGTGGGGACTAGGTACAAGCAGTACTTC. Translated: CASSFLSRGVGTRYKQYF.

This clonotype has a count of ten or more. The chain links TRBV12-3 or TRBV12-4 to TRBJ2-1; either TRBD1 or TRBD2 may supply D (6 bases each). V was trimmed by 5 bases and J by 10 bases, leaving 18 bases between them. This CDR3 comprises 14 residues. The CDR3 nucleotides read TGTGCCAGCAGTCAACAGGGAGGAGTTGGGGAGCAGTTCTTC. Its translation is CASSQQGGVGEQFF.

V usage is TRBV18 and J usage is TRBJ2-7; 8 bases map to TRBD1. Germline V gene data show CDR1 as KGHSH and CDR2 as LQKENI. V was clipped by 2 bases and J by 0 bases; unmatched bases: 0. The CDR3 extends over 14 amino acids. The CDR3 sequence is CASSPTGGSYEQYF. In nucleotides, the CDR3 is TGTGCCAGCTCACCAACAGGGGGCTCCTACGAGCAGTACTTC.

This clonotype was seen at least ten times. The J gene is TRBJ2-5, the V gene TRBV20-1; 7 bases are a match to TRBD2. There are 19 residues in the CDR3. Germline values: CDR1 DFQATT, CDR2 SNEGSKA (reference sequence). V lost 6 bases and J lost 5; bases outside the gene matches: 27. CDR3 amino acids: CSASTTGTYVGGPWETQYF. In DNA form, the CDR3 reads TGCAGTGCCTCTACTACGGGGACCTATGTGGGAGGGCCCTGGGAGACCCAGTACTTC.

This clonotype was recorded at least ten times. The chain couples TRBV10-1 to TRBJ2-1; 10 positions match TRBD2. In germline, CDR1 is WNHNN, CDR2 SYGVQD (reference sequence). The CDR3 extends over 15 amino acids. The V and J ends lost 0 bases and 5 bases, in that order; junction bases with no gene match: 1. The CDR3 coding sequence is TGCGCCAGCAGTGAGTCTGGACTAGCGGACAATGAGCAGTTCTTC. Translation: CASSESGLADNEQFF.

This clonotype has a count of ten or more. The V gene is TRBV9, the J gene TRBJ2-1; D may be TRBD1 or TRBD2 (5 bases each). CDR1 SGDLS and CDR2 YYNGEE come from the germline V gene. The CDR3 extends over 15 amino acids. V lost 0 bases, J lost 4 bases, and 11 bases lay in between. CDR3: CASSVEIGGYNEQFF. CDR3 DNA sequence: TGTGCCAGCAGCGTAGAGATTGGGGGATACAATGAGCAGTTCTTC.

This clonotype has ten or more counts. V gene TRBV6-6 combines with J gene TRBJ1-3; D is ambiguous. The CDR3 is made up of 12 amino acids. Trimming took 7 bases from V and 4 from J, leaving 8 bases between them. Germline values: CDR1 MNHNY, CDR2 SVGAGI (reference sequence). The CDR3 loop reads CASNAQGNTIYF. The CDR3 DNA reads as TGTGCCAGCAACGCACAGGGAAACACCATATATTTT.

This clonotype has a count of ten or more. The chain joins TRBV5-6 to TRBJ1-6, with no clear D. The CDR3 is 15 amino acids. CDR1 is SGHDT, CDR2 YYEEEE, per germline. V shed 4 bases and J shed 5 bases, with 13 bases lying between them. CDR3 sequence reads: CASSTPRSDNSPLHF. Here the CDR3 DNA reads TGTGCCAGCAGCACCCCCCGGTCTGATAATTCACCCCTCCACTTT.

This clonotype was seen at least ten times. The J gene is TRBJ1-2, the V gene TRBV14; D call uncertain. Trimming took 2 bases from V and 8 from J, leaving 12 bases between them. The CDR3 totals 13 residues. Germline CDR1 and CDR2: SGHDN and FVKESK. The CDR3 DNA reads TGTGCCAGCAGCCAATCGGGCATTTGGGGCTACACCTTC. Translation: CASSQSGIWGYTF.

This clonotype was seen ten or more times. The chain employs TRBV6-5 and TRBJ1-5; D is ambiguous. This CDR3 has 15 residues. Trimming took 3 bases from V and 1 from J, leaving 10 bases between them. Looked up from germline, CDR1 is MNHEY and CDR2 is SVGAGI. The chain's CDR3 is CASSYGVGSNQPQHF. The CDR3 bases are TGTGCCAGCAGTTATGGGGTTGGGAGCAATCAGCCCCAGCATTTT.

At least ten counts were recorded for this clonotype. The chain has TRBV12-3 or TRBV12-4 and TRBJ1-2; D is possibly TRBD1 (6 bases). The CDR3 is made up of 16 amino acids. With 6 bases removed from V and 7 bases from J, the gap between germline ends came to 24 bases. As DNA, the CDR3 is TGTGCCAGCAGAAATAAACGGGGGCGCCCTGGTGGTGGCTACACCTTC. It encodes CASRNKRGRPGGGYTF.

This clonotype was counted between two and nine times. This chain uses TRBV4-1 with TRBJ1-5; maybe TRBD1 (5 bases). Per germline, CDR1 MGHRA and CDR2 YSYEKL. With 1 base removed from V and 6 bases from J, the gap between germline ends came to 16 bases. The CDR3 is made up of 16 amino acids. Written as DNA, the CDR3 is TGCGCCAGCAGCCAAGTGGGTCAGGGCCGGGGTCAGCCCCAGCATTTT. Translation gives CASSQVGQGRGQPQHF.

This clonotype was picked up a small number of times. This chain connects TRBV27 to TRBJ2-1; no clear D gene. V was pared by 2 bases and J by 2 bases, with 10 bases between. CDR3 length equals 15 residues. Germline V gene data show CDR1 as MNHEY and CDR2 as SMNVEV (reference sequence). CDR3 DNA: TGTGCCAGCAGTTTAAGGACCTCCGCCTACAATGAGCAGTTCTTC. It translates to CASSLRTSAYNEQFF.

This clonotype showed up many times. The chain employs TRBV11-3 and TRBJ2-1, with D unclear. Looked up from germline, CDR1 is SGHNT and CDR2 is YENEEA. The V end lost 1 base, the J end lost 5 bases, and 6 bases lay between the germline ends. The CDR3 runs to 13 residues. The CDR3 DNA sequence: TGTGCCAGCAGCTTAGGCGCAGACAATGAGCAGTTCTTC. It yields the protein CASSLGADNEQFF.

This clonotype was recorded once. The chain links TRBV18 to TRBJ1-4; 7 bases line up with TRBD1. This CDR3 spans 14 amino acids. Unmatched junction bases numbered 2, after V lost 3 bases and J lost 4 bases. Looked up from germline, CDR1 is KGHSH and CDR2 is LQKENI. In DNA form, the CDR3 reads TGTGCCAGCTCACCGGACAGGCTTAATGAAAAACTGTTTTTT. It encodes CASSPDRLNEKLFF. Looking up the rest from reference TRBV18 and TRBJ1-4 gives the full variable domain: NAGVMQNPRHLVRRRGQEARLRCSPMKGHSHVYWYRQLPEEGLKFMVYLQKENIIDESGMPKERFSAEFPKEGPSILRIQQVVRGDSAAYFCASSPDRLNEKLFFGSGTQLSVL.

With respect to this clonotype: With a much larger clone just one base away, this may be a read error. Because it lacks the conserved phenylalanine or tryptophan at the end, this CDR3 is likely a read error. The chain carries TRBV20-1 and TRBJ2-6; no clear D gene. Germline values: CDR1 DFQATT, CDR2 SNEGSKA (reference sequence). This CDR3 has 14 residues. With 6 bases removed from V and 0 bases from J, the gap between germline ends came to 9 bases. CDR3: CSAKQRSGANVLTL. The CDR3 nucleotides read TGCAGTGCGAAACAGCGCTCTGGGGCCAACGTCCTGACTCTC.

This clonotype came up many times. The rearrangement links TRBV3-1 to TRBJ1-2; D possibly corresponds to TRBD1 (5 bases). There are 13 residues in the CDR3. V lost 1 base, J lost 11 bases, and 14 bases lay in between. Looked up from germline, CDR1 is LGHDT and CDR2 is YNNKEL (reference sequence). DNA of the CDR3: TGTGCCAGCAGCCAAGTCGAGAGGGGAGGTTACACCTTC. Its translation is CASSQVERGGYTF.

Many counts were recorded for this clonotype. The rearrangement links TRBV20-1 to TRBJ2-5; D not resolved. The CDR3 has 12 amino acids. The ends were cut back, 3 bases at V and 10 bases at J, with 15 bases in the middle. The germline gives CDR1 DFQATT, CDR2 SNEGSKA (reference sequence). The CDR3 bases are TGCAGTGCTAGTGACGTCAGTAATTACCAGTACTTC. As protein: CSASDVSNYQYF.

This clonotype was seen more than once but under ten times. This chain links TRBV11-1 with TRBJ2-1, with TRBD2 matching 10 bases. This CDR3 spans 14 amino acids. J gave up 6 bases and V 6 bases, and 5 bases lay outside the gene matches. Germline lookup yields CDR1 SGHAT and CDR2 FQDESV (reference sequence). CDR3: CASRRTSGPNEQFF. The CDR3 DNA is TGTGCCAGCAGACGGACTAGCGGTCCCAATGAGCAGTTCTTC.